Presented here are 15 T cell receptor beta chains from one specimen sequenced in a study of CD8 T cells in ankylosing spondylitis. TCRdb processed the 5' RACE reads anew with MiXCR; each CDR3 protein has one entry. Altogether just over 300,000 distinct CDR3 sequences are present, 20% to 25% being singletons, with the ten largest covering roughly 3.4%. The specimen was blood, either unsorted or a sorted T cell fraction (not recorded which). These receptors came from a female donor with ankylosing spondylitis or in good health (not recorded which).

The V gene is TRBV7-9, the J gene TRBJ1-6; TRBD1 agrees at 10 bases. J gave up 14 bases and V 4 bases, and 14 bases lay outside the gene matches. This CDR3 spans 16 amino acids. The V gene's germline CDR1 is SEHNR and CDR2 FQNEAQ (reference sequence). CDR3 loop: CASSSSATGGLESLHF. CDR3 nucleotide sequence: TGTGCCAGCAGCTCTAGCGCGACAGGGGGCTTAGAGTCCCTCCACTTT.

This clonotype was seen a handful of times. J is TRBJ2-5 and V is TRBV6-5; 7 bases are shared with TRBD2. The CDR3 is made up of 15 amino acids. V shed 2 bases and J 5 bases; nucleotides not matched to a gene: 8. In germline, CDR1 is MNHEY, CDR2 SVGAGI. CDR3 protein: CASSYRRGSRETQYF. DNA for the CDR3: TGTGCCAGCAGTTACCGGCGGGGGAGCAGGGAGACCCAGTACTTC.

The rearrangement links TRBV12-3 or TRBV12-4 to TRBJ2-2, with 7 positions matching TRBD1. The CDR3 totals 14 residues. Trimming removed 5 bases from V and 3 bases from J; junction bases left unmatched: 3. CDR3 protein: CASSITGDTGELFF. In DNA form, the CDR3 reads TGTGCCAGCAGTATCACAGGGGACACCGGGGAGCTGTTTTTT.

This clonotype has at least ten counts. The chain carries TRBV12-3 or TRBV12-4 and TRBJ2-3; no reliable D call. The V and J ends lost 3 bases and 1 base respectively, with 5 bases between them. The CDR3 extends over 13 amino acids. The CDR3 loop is CASSLTGTDTQYF. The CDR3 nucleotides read TGTGCCAGCAGTTTGACGGGCACAGATACGCAGTATTTT.

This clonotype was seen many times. The CDR3 DNA is TGTGCCAGCAGTTTTGGAAGTTTTGAGGAGACCCAGTACTTC. Amino acid sequence: CASSFGSFEETQYF. The V and J genes are TRBV12-3 or TRBV12-4 and TRBJ2-5; D is unresolved. The CDR3 extends over 14 amino acids. Trimming shortened V by 3 bases and J by 5 bases, and 13 bases separated the two germline ends.

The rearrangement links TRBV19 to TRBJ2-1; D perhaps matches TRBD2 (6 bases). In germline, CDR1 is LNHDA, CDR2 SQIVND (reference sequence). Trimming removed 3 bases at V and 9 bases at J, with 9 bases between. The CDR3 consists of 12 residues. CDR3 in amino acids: CASSIQGGEQFF. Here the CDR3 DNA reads TGTGCCAGTAGTATCCAGGGAGGTGAGCAGTTCTTC.

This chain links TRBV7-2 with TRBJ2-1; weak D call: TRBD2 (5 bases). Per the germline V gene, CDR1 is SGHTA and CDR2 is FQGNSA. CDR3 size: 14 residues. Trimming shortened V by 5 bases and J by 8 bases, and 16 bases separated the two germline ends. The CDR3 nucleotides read TGTGCCAGCAGCCTCGGACGGGGAAGGGATGAGCAGTTCTTC. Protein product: CASSLGRGRDEQFF.

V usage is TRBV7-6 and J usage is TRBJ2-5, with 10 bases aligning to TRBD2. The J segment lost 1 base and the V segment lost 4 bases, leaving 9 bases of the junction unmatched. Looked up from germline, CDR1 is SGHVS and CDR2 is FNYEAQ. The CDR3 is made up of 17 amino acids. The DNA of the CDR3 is TGTGCCAGCAGCTCCACTGGACTAGCGGTCCGCCAAGAGACCCAGTACTTC. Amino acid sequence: CASSSTGLAVRQETQYF.

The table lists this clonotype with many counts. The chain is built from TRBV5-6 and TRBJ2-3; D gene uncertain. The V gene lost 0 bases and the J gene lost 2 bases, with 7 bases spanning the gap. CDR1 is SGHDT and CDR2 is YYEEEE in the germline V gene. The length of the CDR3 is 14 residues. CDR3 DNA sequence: TGTGCCAGCAGCTTGGGGCGACCCACAGATACGCAGTATTTT. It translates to CASSLGRPTDTQYF.

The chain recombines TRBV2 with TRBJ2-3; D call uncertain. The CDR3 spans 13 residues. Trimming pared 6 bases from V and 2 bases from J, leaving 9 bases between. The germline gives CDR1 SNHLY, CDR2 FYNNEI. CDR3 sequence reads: CASRVDNTDTQYF. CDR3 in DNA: TGTGCCAGCAGGGTAGATAACACAGATACGCAGTATTTT.

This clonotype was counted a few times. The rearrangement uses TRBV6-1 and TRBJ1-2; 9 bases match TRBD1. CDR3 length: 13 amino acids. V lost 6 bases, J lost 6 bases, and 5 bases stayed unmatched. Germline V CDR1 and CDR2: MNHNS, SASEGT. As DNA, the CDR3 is TGTGCCAGCAGCAGGGACAGGGACCATGGCTACACCTTC. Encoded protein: CASSRDRDHGYTF.

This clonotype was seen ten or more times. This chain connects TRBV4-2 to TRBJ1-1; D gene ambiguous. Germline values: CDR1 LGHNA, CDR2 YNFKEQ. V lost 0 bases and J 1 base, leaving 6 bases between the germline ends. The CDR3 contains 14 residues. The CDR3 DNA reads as TGTGCCAGCAGCCAAGATGCAGCGAACACTGAAGCTTTCTTT. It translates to CASSQDAANTEAFF.

The CDR3: CAWRLQINEKLFF. The CDR3 coding sequence is TGTGCCTGGAGATTACAAATTAACGAAAAACTGTTTTTT. The chain recombines TRBV30 with TRBJ1-4; D not resolved. The germline CDR1 and CDR2 sequences are GTSNPN and SVGIG (reference sequence). This CDR3 spans 13 amino acids. The V end lost 3 bases, the J end lost 8 bases, and 13 bases lay between the germline ends.

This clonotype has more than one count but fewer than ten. CDR3 residues: CSAREDRTFSGNTIYF. In DNA, the CDR3 is TGCAGTGCTAGAGAGGACAGGACCTTTTCTGGAAACACCATATATTTT. The genes are TRBV20-1 and TRBJ1-3; TRBD1 matches at 7 bases. The CDR3 runs to 16 residues. The J segment lost 1 base and the V segment lost 0 bases, leaving 6 bases of the junction unmatched. From germline, CDR1 is DFQATT and CDR2 SNEGSKA (reference sequence).

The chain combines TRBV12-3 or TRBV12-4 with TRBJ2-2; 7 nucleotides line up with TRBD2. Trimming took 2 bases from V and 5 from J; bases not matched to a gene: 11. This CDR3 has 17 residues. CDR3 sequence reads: CASSLPGGGVGTGELFF. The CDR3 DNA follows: TGTGCCAGCAGTTTACCCGGGGGAGGGGTAGGAACCGGGGAGCTGTTTTTT.